The sequence of this T cell receptor beta chain was determined in a study of blood T cell repertoires in COVID-19. Background on the study: COVID-19 samples from acute and convalescent phases originated in the United States, Italy and Spain.

Sequencing used immunoSEQ multiplex PCR; TCRdb keeps in-frame clones, though not all of them. Among a few hundred thousand clones, about four fifths were seen once, and the ten largest hold approximately 1.3%. Enrollees, 18 to 89 years old, lived in 24 US areas. Donors were grouped by their self-reported clinical history. CDR3 size: 12 residues. The V and J ends lost 1 base and 8 bases respectively, with 9 bases between them. The V gene's germline CDR1 is SGHRS and CDR2 YFSETQ. This sequence was found in a woman between 40 and 55 years old with acute COVID-19. The chain employs TRBV5-1 and TRBJ1-2, with D possibly matching TRBD1 (5 bases). Material: PBMCs or T cells enriched from blood (not recorded which). DNA of the CDR3: TGCGCCAGCAGCTTGCGGGAGGGGGGCTACACCTTC. Its protein product is CASSLREGGYTF. The entire variable domain, with the rest obtained from reference TRBV5-1 and TRBJ1-2, is as follows: KAGVTQTPRYLIKTRGQQVTLSCSPISGHRSVSWYQQTPGQGLQFLFEYFSETQRNKGNFPGRFSGRQFSNSRSEMNVSTLELGDSALYLCASSLREGGYTFGSGTRLTVV.